One and the same sample provided the 24 T cell receptor beta chains below, sequenced in a study of vaccination effects on CD4 cells after COVID-19. Their antigens are not known. ViraFEST used viral peptide pools to expand antigen-specific CD4+ T cells before sequencing. Upon completion of approximately ten days in culture, CD4+ T cells were isolated. The person was diagnosed with PCR-confirmed SARS-CoV-2 infection between March and December 2020. Only in-frame clones appear in the TCRdb table, and some are missing; sequencing was by immunoSEQ multiplex PCR. This repertoire shows about 20,000 clones, around 70% found once; its top ten account for about 15%. Specimen: CD4+ T cells from PBMCs cultured with SARS-CoV-2 spike peptides, collected before COVID-19 vaccination. All receptors derive from a human donor who had a prior SARS-CoV-2 infection.

The chain is built from TRBV20-1 and TRBJ2-5; D gene uncertain. The CDR3 contains 11 residues. The germline V gene has CDR1 DFQATT and CDR2 SNEGSKA (reference sequence). Trimming left V 6 bases short and J 5 bases short, with 10 bases between. The CDR3 loop reads CSAHNRETQYF. The CDR3 coding sequence is TGCAGTGCCCATAACCGGGAGACCCAGTACTTC.

This clone has only one observation. The chain employs TRBV7-9 and TRBJ1-2, with D perhaps matching TRBD1 (5 bases). The germline V gene encodes CDR1 SEHNR and CDR2 FQNEAQ (reference sequence). The V end was cut by 1 base, the J end by 7 bases, with 16 bases between. The CDR3 is 15 amino acids. The CDR3 region is CASSLVEGAGGGYTF. CDR3 coding DNA: TGTGCCAGCAGCTTAGTGGAAGGGGCAGGAGGTGGCTACACCTTC.

The rearrangement links TRBV5-6 to TRBJ1-1; no reliable D call. Germline V lookup: CDR1 SGHDT, CDR2 YYEEEE. Between the trimmed V and J ends, which lost 4 bases and 9 bases, there was a span of 13 bases. The CDR3 contains 12 residues. The chain's CDR3 is CASSEITGKAFF. Written as DNA, the CDR3 is TGTGCCAGCAGCGAGATTACGGGAAAAGCTTTCTTT.

This clone has just one count. This chain links TRBV18 with TRBJ2-5; 7 bases map to TRBD1. This CDR3 is 17 amino acids long. Germline CDR1 and CDR2: KGHSH and LQKENI. V lost 3 bases to trimming and J lost 4 bases; unmatched junction nucleotides: 14. This CDR3 reads CASSPQPTGSGGETQYF. The CDR3 DNA reads TGTGCCAGCTCACCCCAACCGACAGGGTCAGGGGGAGAGACCCAGTACTTC.

This sequence joins TRBV3-1 (or the pseudogene TRBV3-2) and TRBJ1-2, with TRBD1 as a possible D gene (5 bases). The V gene lost 1 base and the J gene lost 6 bases, with 18 bases spanning the gap. CDR1 is LGHDT and CDR2 is YNNKEL in the germline V gene (reference sequence). The CDR3 runs 16 residues. CDR3 residues: CASSQVGGAGVDGYTF. The CDR3 coding sequence is TGTGCCAGCAGCCAAGTGGGCGGGGCGGGAGTAGATGGCTACACCTTC.

Only a few counts were recorded for this clone. The rearrangement joins TRBV5-1 to TRBJ2-1; the match to TRBD1 covers 7 bases. Germline loops: CDR1 SGHRS, CDR2 YFSETQ. The length of the CDR3 is 13 residues. V shed 2 bases and J 9 bases; nucleotides not matched to a gene: 5. This CDR3 reads CASSFDRDGEQFF. CDR3 DNA sequence: TGCGCCAGCAGCTTCGACAGGGATGGTGAGCAGTTCTTC.

V usage is TRBV18 and J usage is TRBJ2-6; D unclear. Germline V gene data show CDR1 as KGHSH and CDR2 as LQKENI. The ends were cut back, 3 bases at V and 0 bases at J, with 15 bases in the middle. The CDR3 consists of 18 residues. The CDR3: CASSPRPSSISGANVLTF. In DNA, the CDR3 is TGTGCCAGCTCACCCAGGCCCTCGTCAATCTCTGGGGCCAACGTCCTGACTTTC.

The chain recombines TRBV5-1 with TRBJ2-7; D may be TRBD2 (5 bases). Trimming pared 4 bases from V and 6 bases from J, leaving 23 bases between. Germline CDR1 reads SGHRS; CDR2 reads YFSETQ. The CDR3 is 16 amino acids. In DNA, the CDR3 is TGCGCCAGCAGCCCGATGCCCGGTGCTTTAGGAGGCGAGCAGTACTTC. Its translation: CASSPMPGALGGEQYF.

This chain joins TRBV12-5 and TRBJ2-4; 7 bases fit TRBD2. The CDR3 is 16 residues long. The germline gives CDR1 LGHNT, CDR2 FRNRAP. The V and J ends lost 0 bases and 1 base, in that order; junction bases with no gene match: 3. The chain's CDR3 is CASGLVLGGAKNIQYF. CDR3 bases: TGTGCTAGTGGTTTGGTACTCGGGGGGGCCAAAAACATTCAGTACTTC.

J is TRBJ2-1 and V is TRBV5-1; perhaps TRBD1 as D (6 bases). Trimming removed 0 bases at V and 4 bases at J, with 14 bases between. CDR3 length: 16 residues. Germline CDR1 SGHRS, CDR2 YFSETQ. The CDR3 nucleotides read TGCGCCAGCAGCTTGGACGGTGGGACAACGTACAATGAGCAGTTCTTC. Translated: CASSLDGGTTYNEQFF.

The chain carries TRBV7-6 and TRBJ1-1, with 9 nucleotides matching TRBD1. The V gene end was trimmed by 5 bases and the J gene end by 3 bases; junction bases not matched to a gene: 4. CDR3 length: 14 amino acids. The germline V gene encodes CDR1 SGHVS and CDR2 FNYEAQ. The CDR3 protein is CASSEGQGDTEAFF. Written as DNA, the CDR3 is TGTGCCAGCAGCGAGGGACAGGGAGACACTGAAGCTTTCTTT.

The chain employs TRBV4-2 and TRBJ2-3; the D is unclear. The CDR3 length is 15 residues. V was pared by 5 bases and J by 0 bases, with 12 bases between. The germline V gene encodes CDR1 LGHNA and CDR2 YNFKEQ. As DNA, the CDR3 is TGTGCCAGCAGCGAGAATCCCGCTAGCACAGATACGCAGTATTTT. It is translated as CASSENPASTDTQYF.

This chain connects TRBV28 to TRBJ1-2; D unresolved. V dropped 11 bases and J dropped 4 bases, with 17 bases sitting between them. Germline V CDR1 and CDR2: MDHEN, SYDVKM. The CDR3 consists of 13 residues. The CDR3 region is CAASQRDLYGYTF. The CDR3 nucleotides are TGTGCCGCCTCACAGAGAGACCTCTATGGCTACACCTTC.

This clone occurred once. The genes are TRBV3-1 (or the pseudogene TRBV3-2) and TRBJ2-5; 11 bases agree with TRBD2. The germline V gene encodes CDR1 LGHDT and CDR2 YNNKEL (reference sequence). The J segment lost 3 bases and the V segment lost 2 bases, leaving 8 bases of the junction unmatched. The CDR3 runs 17 residues. CDR3 residues: CASSQNPGLAAEETQYF. As DNA, the CDR3 is TGTGCCAGCAGCCAAAACCCGGGACTAGCGGCAGAAGAGACCCAGTACTTC.

This rearrangement joins TRBV11-2 to TRBJ2-2; a weak D match, TRBD1 (6 bases). The germline V gene has CDR1 SGHAT and CDR2 FQNNGV. V was trimmed by 3 bases and J by 2 bases, leaving 13 bases between them. The CDR3 has 16 amino acids. CDR3 nucleotide sequence: TGTGCCAGCAGCTTTAGGAGGACAGCTAACACCGGGGAGCTGTTTTTT. It translates to CASSFRRTANTGELFF. The variable domain in full, with the rest retrieved from reference TRBV11-2 and TRBJ2-2, is EAGVAQSPRYKIIEKRQSVAFWCNPISGHATLYWYQQILGQGPKLLIQFQNNGVVDDSQLPKDRFSAERLKGVDSTLKIQPAKLEDSAVYLCASSFRRTANTGELFFGEGSRLTVL.

This clone was seen a handful of times. This sequence joins TRBV7-2 and TRBJ1-1; no reliable D call. The germline V gene has CDR1 SGHTA and CDR2 FQGNSA. The CDR3 contains 15 residues. V lost 2 bases to trimming and J lost 1 base, with 11 bases between them. CDR3 sequence (DNA): TGTGCCAGCAGCTTAACCAAGGCAGGGAACACTGAAGCTTTCTTT. It is translated as CASSLTKAGNTEAFF.

The gene calls are TRBV10-2 and TRBJ2-7, with TRBD2 matching over 8 bases. V was clipped by 10 bases and J by 6 bases; unmatched bases: 11. Germline CDR1 reads WSHSY; CDR2 reads SAAADI. The CDR3 sequence is 13 residues long. In DNA, the CDR3 is TGCGCCACCGGACTAGCCGGATTAGCCGAGCAGTACTTC. This sequence encodes CATGLAGLAEQYF.

CDR3 DNA sequence: TGTGCCAGCATGTTCGCTGATACGCAGTATTTT. Its protein is CASMFADTQYF. The V and J genes are TRBV7-9 and TRBJ2-3, with no clear D. Germline CDR1 and CDR2: SEHNR and FQNEAQ (reference sequence). The CDR3 contains 11 residues. The V end was cut by 7 bases, the J end by 6 bases, with 8 bases between.

The genes are TRBV7-2 and TRBJ2-1; 8 nucleotides align to TRBD2. This CDR3 region has 15 residues. Germline CDR1 SGHTA, CDR2 FQGNSA. J was trimmed by 2 bases and V by 5 bases; bases with no gene match: 5. For the CDR3, the DNA is TGTGCCAGCAGCAAGACTAGCGCACCCTACAATGAGCAGTTCTTC. This encodes CASSKTSAPYNEQFF.

The rearrangement joins TRBV2 to TRBJ2-5; 8 bases agree with TRBD1. This CDR3 comprises 15 residues. Per germline, CDR1 SNHLY and CDR2 FYNNEI. V dropped 6 bases and J dropped 5; count of bases not matched to a gene: 11. The DNA for the CDR3 is TGTGCCAGCAGAACGGGACAGGCCTATGGGGAGACCCAGTACTTC. Amino acids: CASRTGQAYGETQYF.

Only a few counts were recorded for this clone. CDR3 nucleotides: TGTGCCAGCAGCAAAGCCGGGACGGATAATTCACCCCTCCACTTT. It is translated as CASSKAGTDNSPLHF. The chain combines TRBV21-1 with TRBJ1-6. TRBV21-1 is a pseudogene locus. This CDR3 region has 15 residues.

This clone came up once. The germline gene is not matched at one end of the junction; a read error may be the cause. The chain joins TRBV7-3 to TRBJ2-5; 8 positions agree with TRBD1. CDR1 and CDR2 from the germline V gene are SGHTA and FQGTGA. The CDR3 consists of 14 residues. The CDR3 nucleotides are TGTGCCAGCAGTTTAACAGGGGGACGGGAGACCCAGTACTTC. Encoded protein: CASSLTGGRETQYF.

This clone occurred a few times. This chain joins TRBV2 and TRBJ1-6, with D uncertain. Germline values: CDR1 SNHLY, CDR2 FYNNEI. This CDR3 has 12 amino acids. Trimming shortened V by 6 bases and J by 6 bases, and 6 bases separated the two germline ends. The CDR3 loop is CASRVSNSPLHF. CDR3 in DNA: TGTGCCAGCAGGGTCAGTAATTCACCCCTCCACTTT.

V and J are TRBV5-1 and TRBJ2-3; D is perhaps TRBD1 or TRBD2 (5 bases each). The CDR3 sequence is 14 residues long. The V gene lost 1 base and the J gene lost 6 bases, with 12 bases spanning the gap. Germline loops: CDR1 SGHRS, CDR2 YFSETQ. In nucleotides, the CDR3 is TGCGCCAGCAGCTTGAGGGACGGACGGGATACGCAGTATTTT. It translates to CASSLRDGRDTQYF.